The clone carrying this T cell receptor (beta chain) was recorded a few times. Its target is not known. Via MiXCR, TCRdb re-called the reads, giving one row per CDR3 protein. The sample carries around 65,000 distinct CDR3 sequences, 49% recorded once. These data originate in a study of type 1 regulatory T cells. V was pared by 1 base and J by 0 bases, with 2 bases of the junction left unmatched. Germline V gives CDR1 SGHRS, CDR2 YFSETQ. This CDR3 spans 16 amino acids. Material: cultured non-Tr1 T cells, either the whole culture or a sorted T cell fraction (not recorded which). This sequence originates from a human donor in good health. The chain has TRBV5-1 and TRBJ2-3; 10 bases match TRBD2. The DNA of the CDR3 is TGCGCCAGCAGCTTGAAGACTAGCGGGAGCACAGATACGCAGTATTTT. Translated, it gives CASSLKTSGSTDTQYF.